This T cell receptor beta chain was profiled in a study of shared clonotypes between healthy human individuals. Naive CD45RA+ and memory CD45RA-negative subsets were split from CD4+ cells. TCRdb's copy holds only in-frame clones and misses some; the assay was immunoSEQ multiplex PCR. Of about 600,000 clones in the sample, more than 95% were seen once. The receptor comes from a woman in her thirties in good health. The sequenced material came from naive CD4+ T cells sorted from blood. As for subset: CD45RA+ positively selected.

The CDR3 sequence: CASSPEGAGELFF. CDR3 nucleotide sequence: TGCGCCAGCAGCCCGGAGGGGGCCGGGGAGCTGTTTTTT. The J gene is TRBJ2-2, the V gene TRBV5-1; D is perhaps TRBD1 or TRBD2 (6 bases each). Germline CDR1 is SGHRS and CDR2 is YFSETQ. Trimming removed 4 bases from V and 6 bases from J, with 10 bases in between. The CDR3 is 13 residues long.